This section outlines one T cell receptor beta chain sequence together with its context. Its antigen remains undetermined. It has no much larger one-base neighbor in the sample; base qualities were not kept. Using the deep immunoSEQ assay, TCR CDR3 regions were amplified from genomic DNA by multiplex PCR. For each cell subset, the extracted genomic DNA was distributed evenly across all wells of several immunoSEQ 96-well plates, and each plate served as one replicate. For sorted subsets, each replicate PCR was loaded with roughly 0.2 ug genomic DNA, equivalent to 25,000 to 30,000 T cell genomes. The purified libraries were quantified using a Qubit 3.0 fluorometer, sized with a Bioanalyzer 2100, and then quantified again using the KAPA Library Quantification kit. Each immunoSEQ 96-well plate was sequenced on its own single-read 150-cycle Illumina NextSeq 550 flow cell. Under the source paper's analysis protocol: Because the immunoSEQ output held only junctional sequences and lacked quality scores, the filtering could not match the filtering applied to full-length reads. Sequences were annotated with PyIR, a Python wrapper for IgBLAST v1.9, using IMGT germline references to assign V/J genes and CDR3. Reads with weak V/J assignments (E-value above 1e-6), missing CDR3, stop codons, out-of-frame junctions, or ambiguous translated residues were removed. V3J clonotypes were defined as sequences sharing an identical inferred V gene, J gene, and CDR3 amino acid sequence. Percentage overlap between repertoires was computed as shared unique clonotypes divided by the size of the smaller repertoire. RTK rarefaction, the Chao1 estimator, and Recon v2.1 estimates of unobserved clonotypes were used to assess repertoire richness. Generation probabilities for all TCRbeta clonotypes obtained by the gDNA method from a few donors were computed using OLGA. Not all clones reach the TCRdb copy of this immuneACCESS table, which keeps in-frame sequences only. Checked studies attribute under half of the gap to unresolved V genes and leave the rest unexplained. The V and J calls and clone size come from that table; D and trimming were worked out from the DNA. The sample contains about a million clones, about 75% of them found a single time. Together, the top ten hold less than 1.5% of the sample.

Donors were healthy HIV-negative adults with no recently reported acute infections or vaccinations. Every donor was a Caucasian adult living in Nashville, Tennessee, USA. CD4+ T cells were enriched by magnetic negative selection; naive cells were then positively selected on CD45RA, and the negative fraction formed the memory subset. Blood was obtained by leukapheresis, after which PBMCs were separated by Ficoll-Histopaque density gradient centrifugation and cryopreserved in liquid nitrogen vapor phase. Analytical flow cytometry was used to check the purity and quantity of every magnetically sorted T cell population. Each sorted fraction had its genomic DNA isolated and then quantified by UV absorbance on a Nanodrop 2000c. The data derive from a study of shared clonotypes between healthy human individuals (dated by TCRdb to about 2020). In the study overall: The cohort included three men and a couple of women between 18 and 49 years of age. For each donor, CD4 naive and CD4 memory were each given three plates, CD8 naive was given two plates, and CD8 memory was given one plate. To estimate repertoire size and how much clonotypes are shared between individuals, the study performed deep sequencing of blood TCR repertoires from a few healthy adults. Libraries were prepared and TCR repertoires were sequenced by different laboratories using diverse techniques, in order to increase sequencing depth and limit assay-specific biases. Per donor, leukapheresis produced somewhere between about 0.94 and 9.5 billion PBMCs. The paper's findings and limits, for the study overall: Rarefaction of sorted-subset datasets indicated incomplete sequencing despite the large sequencing depth. When a handful of donors were compared, the shared fraction of clonotypes was about 5.4% for naive CD4, about 4% for naive CD8, 2% to 2.5% for memory CD4, and around 0.4% for memory CD8. Only blood was sampled, and tissue TCR repertoires likely differ from those in blood. Naive subsets generally had larger estimated clonotype richness than memory subsets. The genetic and exposure-history diversity represented was limited by the small number of donors. Based on pairwise subsampling, the degree of clonotype sharing among donors was expected to be affected by sequencing depth. Clonotypes shared by all four sorted-subset donors showed higher generation probabilities than non-shared clonotypes.

This TCR came from a man younger than 35 in good health. The specimen was memory CD4+ T cells sorted from blood. The label giving this sample's cell subset or site can be read as: CD45RA-negative fraction.

The nucleotides are TGTGCCAGCAGTTACTCCGGGACAGGGACCCACGAGCAGTACTTC. This translates into CASSYSGTGTHEQYF. The rearranged segments are TRBV6-5 and TRBJ2-7, with 9 middle bases fitting TRBD1. CDR1 and CDR2 (MNHEY, SVGAGI) derive from the germline V gene. Taken from cysteine to phenylalanine, the CDR3 has 15 residues. Left in the record is the CDR3 DNA by itself, 45 bases read in frame from the first base. Trimming takes 0 bases off V and 5 bases off J; junction bases not matched to a gene: 5.